This record looks at one TCR beta chain sequence and its context. The germline V gene has CDR1 SEHNR and CDR2 FQNEAQ (reference sequence). This CDR3 contains 14 residues. Trimming left V 3 bases short and J 10 bases short, with 13 bases between. This specimen belongs to a study of blood T cell repertoires in COVID-19. Study at large: Acute-phase and convalescent COVID-19 samples originated in the United States, Italy and Spain. Sources were T cells, B-cell-depleted T cells, or PBMCs; the material itself was cDNA or gDNA.

Sequenced by immunoSEQ multiplex PCR; TCRdb stores in-frame clones only, minus some. The sample yields about 230,000 clones, over 80% seen once. The sequence was obtained from a woman in her seventies with active or convalescent COVID-19. The rearrangement links TRBV7-9 to TRBJ1-6, with D possibly matching TRBD1 (6 bases). Sequences were obtained from peripheral blood. The CDR3 DNA reads TGTGCCAGCAGCTTCCTATCAGGGGACTCACCCCTCCACTTT. Residues: CASSFLSGDSPLHF.